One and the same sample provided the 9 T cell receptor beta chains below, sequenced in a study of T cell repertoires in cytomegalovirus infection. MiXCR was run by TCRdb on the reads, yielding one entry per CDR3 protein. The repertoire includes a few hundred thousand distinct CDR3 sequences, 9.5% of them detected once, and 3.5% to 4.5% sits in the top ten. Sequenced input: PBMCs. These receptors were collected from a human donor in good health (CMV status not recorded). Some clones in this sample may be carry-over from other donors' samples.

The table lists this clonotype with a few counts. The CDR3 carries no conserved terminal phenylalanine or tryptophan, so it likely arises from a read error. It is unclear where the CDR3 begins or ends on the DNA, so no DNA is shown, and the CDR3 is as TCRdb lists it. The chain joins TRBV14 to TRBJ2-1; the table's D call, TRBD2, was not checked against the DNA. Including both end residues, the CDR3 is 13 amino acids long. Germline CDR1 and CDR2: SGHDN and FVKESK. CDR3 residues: CASSQDARDYQCV.

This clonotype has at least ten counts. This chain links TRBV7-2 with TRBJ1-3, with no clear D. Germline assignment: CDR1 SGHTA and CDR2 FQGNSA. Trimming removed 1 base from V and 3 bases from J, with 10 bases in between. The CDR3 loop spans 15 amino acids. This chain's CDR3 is CASSLGARSGNTIYF. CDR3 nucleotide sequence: TGTGCCAGCAGCTTAGGAGCCCGGAGTGGAAACACCATATATTTT.

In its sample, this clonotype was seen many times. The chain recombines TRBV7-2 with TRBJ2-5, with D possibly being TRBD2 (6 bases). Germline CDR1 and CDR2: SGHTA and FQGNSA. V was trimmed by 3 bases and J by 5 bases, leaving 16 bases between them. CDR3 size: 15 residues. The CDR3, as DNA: TGTGCCAGCAGCTTGAACAAACGGGAGAGGGAGACCCAGTACTTC. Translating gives CASSLNKRERETQYF.

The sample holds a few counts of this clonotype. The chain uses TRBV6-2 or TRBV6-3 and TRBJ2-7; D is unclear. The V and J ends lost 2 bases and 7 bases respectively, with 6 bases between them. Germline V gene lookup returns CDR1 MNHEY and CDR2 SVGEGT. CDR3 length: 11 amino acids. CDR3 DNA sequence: TGTGCCAGCAGTTACGCCGCAGAGCAGTACTTC. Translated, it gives CASSYAAEQYF.

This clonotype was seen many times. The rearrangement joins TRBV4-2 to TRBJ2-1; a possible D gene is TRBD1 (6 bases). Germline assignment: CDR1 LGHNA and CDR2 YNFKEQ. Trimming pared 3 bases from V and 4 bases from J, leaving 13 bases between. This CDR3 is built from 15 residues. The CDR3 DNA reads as TGTGCCAGCAGCCATCGACAGGAACCTTACAATGAGCAGTTCTTC. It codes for CASSHRQEPYNEQFF.

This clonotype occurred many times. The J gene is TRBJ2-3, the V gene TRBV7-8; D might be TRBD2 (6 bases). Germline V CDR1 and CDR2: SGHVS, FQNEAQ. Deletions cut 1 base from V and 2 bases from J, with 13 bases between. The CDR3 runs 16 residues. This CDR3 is CASSLGGRPHTDTQYF. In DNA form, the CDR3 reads TGTGCCAGCAGCTTAGGAGGGAGGCCCCACACAGATACGCAGTATTTT.

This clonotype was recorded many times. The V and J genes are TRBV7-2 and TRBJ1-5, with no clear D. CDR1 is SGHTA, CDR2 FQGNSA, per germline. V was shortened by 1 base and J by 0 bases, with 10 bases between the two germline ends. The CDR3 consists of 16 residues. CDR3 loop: CASSLEGSYSNQPQHF. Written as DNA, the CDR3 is TGTGCCAGCAGCTTAGAGGGCAGCTATAGCAATCAGCCCCAGCATTTT.

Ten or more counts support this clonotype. This CDR3 reads CASSEGVLGNQPQHF. CDR3 coding DNA: TGTGCCAGCAGCGAAGGGGTTTTGGGCAATCAGCCCCAGCATTTT. The gene calls are TRBV7-2 and TRBJ1-5; D is possibly TRBD1 (5 bases). The CDR3 is made up of 15 amino acids. V was shortened by 5 bases and J by 2 bases, with 13 bases between the two germline ends. Germline V gene sequence: CDR1 SGHTA, CDR2 FQGNSA.

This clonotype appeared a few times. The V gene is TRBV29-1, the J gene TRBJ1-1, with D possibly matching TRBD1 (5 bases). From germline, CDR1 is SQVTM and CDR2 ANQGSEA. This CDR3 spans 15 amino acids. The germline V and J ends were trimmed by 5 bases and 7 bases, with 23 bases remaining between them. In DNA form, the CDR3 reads TGCAGCGTTCAATTTAATAGGGCTCAGAGGGGTGAAGCTTTCTTT. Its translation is CSVQFNRAQRGEAFF.